Sequencing of this T cell receptor (beta chain) was carried out in a study of blood T cell repertoires in COVID-19. The germline V gene encodes CDR1 DFQATT and CDR2 SNEGSKA (reference sequence). V lost 3 bases to trimming and J lost 4 bases, with 15 bases between them. The CDR3 has 14 residues. TCRdb keeps only in-frame clones here, not all; method: immunoSEQ multiplex PCR. The data show 450,000 or so clones, about 90% seen once. The receptor's source is a young man with COVID-19, enrolled during active disease. The chain links TRBV20-1 to TRBJ1-2; D remains unclear. The sequencing input was peripheral blood. The CDR3 loop reads CSASETPGSYGYTF. In nucleotides, the CDR3 is TGCAGTGCTAGTGAGACCCCCGGGAGCTATGGCTACACCTTC.